Presented here are 22 T cell receptor beta chains from one specimen sequenced in a study of blood T cell repertoires in COVID-19. TCRdb keeps only in-frame clones here, not all; method: immunoSEQ multiplex PCR. The sample has around 140,000 clones; over 70% are singletons. The material sequenced was PBMCs or T cells enriched from blood (not recorded which). Receptors were obtained from a man in his sixties who had recovered from COVID-19.

The chain is built from TRBV18 and TRBJ1-2; D gene ambiguous. Looked up from germline, CDR1 is KGHSH and CDR2 is LQKENI. This CDR3 region has 13 residues. With 2 bases removed from V and 4 bases from J, the gap between germline ends came to 8 bases. The CDR3: CASSPAQSYGYTF. CDR3 nucleotide sequence: TGTGCCAGCTCACCAGCACAGAGCTATGGCTACACCTTC.

The J gene is TRBJ1-4, the V gene TRBV11-3; 11 bases line up with TRBD1. Trimming removed 5 bases from V and 3 bases from J; junction bases left unmatched: 8. From germline, CDR1 is SGHNT and CDR2 YENEEA. This CDR3 contains 17 residues. The CDR3 protein is CASSRGQGEWANEKLFF. The CDR3 DNA is TGTGCCAGCAGCCGGGGACAGGGGGAATGGGCTAATGAAAAACTGTTTTTT.

The gene calls are TRBV5-6 and TRBJ1-4; possible D gene TRBD1, 6 bases. This CDR3 spans 13 amino acids. The germline V gene encodes CDR1 SGHDT and CDR2 YYEEEE. V lost 0 bases and J 7 bases, leaving 7 bases between the germline ends. The CDR3 DNA is TGTGCCAGCAGCTTGGTCAGGGGTGAAAAACTGTTTTTT. Translation: CASSLVRGEKLFF.

This chain uses TRBV21-1 with TRBJ1-2. TRBV21-1 is listed as a pseudogene. This CDR3 region has 14 residues. The DNA for the CDR3 is TGTGCCAGCAGCAAAGTGAGGGCGCACTATGGCTACACCTTC. Translation gives CASSKVRAHYGYTF.

V gene TRBV5-4 combines with J gene TRBJ2-1; 11 bases fit TRBD2. This CDR3 is built from 13 residues. The germline V gene has CDR1 SGHNT and CDR2 YYREEE (reference sequence). V was clipped by 9 bases and J by 3 bases; unmatched bases: 2. The CDR3 DNA sequence: TGTGCCACCCTAGCGGGAGGCTACAATGAGCAGTTCTTC. Its translation is CATLAGGYNEQFF.

The chain couples TRBV25-1 to TRBJ1-5, with 12 bases aligning to TRBD1. V gave up 6 bases and J gave up 6 bases; unmatched junction bases: 9. This CDR3 comprises 16 residues. Germline-derived CDR1 and CDR2 are MGHDK and SYGVNS. CDR3 bases: TGTGCCAGCAGCGCGGGAGGGACAGGGGGCGGTCAGCCCCAGCATTTT. The encoded protein is CASSAGGTGGGQPQHF.

This clone was seen only once. The genes are TRBV19 and TRBJ2-2; 9 bases match TRBD1. This CDR3 region has 15 residues. V gave up 6 bases and J gave up 8 bases; unmatched junction bases: 10. Germline assignment: CDR1 LNHDA and CDR2 SQIVND (reference sequence). The CDR3 nucleotides are TGTGCCAGTAGGGACCGGACAGGGGCAGAAGGGGAGCTGTTTTTT. As protein: CASRDRTGAEGELFF.

In this sample, this clone turned up once. Here the CDR3 DNA reads TGTGCCAGCAGCCGGTGGACAGACCAGCCCCAGCATTTT. Residues: CASSRWTDQPQHF. The chain links TRBV3-1 (or the pseudogene TRBV3-2) to TRBJ1-5, with a weak D call TRBD1 (6 bases). V dropped 4 bases and J dropped 7 bases, with 11 bases sitting between them. This CDR3 has 13 residues. Germline V CDR1 and CDR2: LGHDT, YNNKEL (reference sequence).

The gene calls are TRBV19 and TRBJ1-2, with TRBD1 as a possible D gene (5 bases). The CDR3 is made up of 15 amino acids. With 2 bases removed from V and 4 bases from J, the gap between germline ends came to 14 bases. Germline V gene lookup returns CDR1 LNHDA and CDR2 SQIVND (reference sequence). CDR3 nucleotide sequence: TGTGCCAGTAGTATAACGGCAGGGTCCTTCTATGGCTACACCTTC. Residues: CASSITAGSFYGYTF.

The rearrangement links TRBV6-5 to TRBJ2-3, with 11 bases lining up with TRBD2. The CDR3 has 15 amino acids. Germline V gene sequence: CDR1 MNHEY, CDR2 SVGAGI. V lost 6 bases and J lost 5; bases outside the gene matches: 7. CDR3 sequence: CASSRSGGGLDTQYF. The CDR3 coding sequence is TGTGCCAGCAGCCGTAGCGGGGGGGGTCTAGATACGCAGTATTTT.

The V call is TRBV7-9, the J call TRBJ1-6, with D maybe TRBD1 (5 bases). Germline V gene data show CDR1 as SEHNR and CDR2 as FQNEAQ (reference sequence). V dropped 1 base and J dropped 5 bases, with 15 bases sitting between them. This CDR3 has 17 residues. The CDR3 loop is CASSLVNRNTNNSPLHF. The CDR3 DNA follows: TGTGCCAGCAGCTTAGTTAACAGGAACACCAATAATTCACCCCTCCACTTT.

Worth noting for this clone: Sequence at one end of the junction differs from germline and may be a read error. The rearrangement joins TRBV6-5 to TRBJ2-1; D unresolved. The CDR3 spans 16 residues. CDR1 is MNHEY, CDR2 SVGAGI, per germline. In DNA form, the CDR3 reads TGTGCCAGCAGTTACCCCCCCGTGGCCTCCGACAATGAGCAGTTCTTC. Residues: CASSYPPVASDNEQFF.

The CDR3 DNA reads TGTGCCAGCAGGCGAACAACTAATGAAAAACTGTTTTTT. Amino acid sequence: CASRRTTNEKLFF. V and J are TRBV28 and TRBJ1-4; D not resolved. V shed 6 bases and J shed 0 bases, with 5 bases lying between them. Germline lookup yields CDR1 MDHEN and CDR2 SYDVKM. The CDR3 is 13 residues long.

The chain employs TRBV7-9 and TRBJ1-4; 7 bases line up with TRBD1. Unmatched junction bases numbered 4, after V lost 1 base and J lost 5 bases. There are 15 residues in the CDR3. The germline CDR1 and CDR2 sequences are SEHNR and FQNEAQ (reference sequence). In DNA form, the CDR3 reads TGTGCCAGCAGCTTAGAGACAGGGTTGAATGAAAAACTGTTTTTT. Protein sequence: CASSLETGLNEKLFF.

The genes are TRBV28 and TRBJ1-2; D ambiguous. CDR1 and CDR2 (germline): MDHEN, SYDVKM. The V end lost 7 bases, the J end lost 0 bases, and 6 bases lay between the germline ends. The CDR3 consists of 12 residues. This CDR3 is CASKKPNYGYTF. The CDR3 nucleotides read TGTGCCAGCAAAAAGCCTAACTATGGCTACACCTTC.

This rearrangement joins TRBV2 to TRBJ2-1, with 8 bases matching TRBD1. Germline CDR1 is SNHLY and CDR2 is FYNNEI. CDR3 size: 15 residues. The V segment lost 6 bases and the J segment 4 bases; nucleotides outside the gene matches: 8. The CDR3: CASSLGQGAYNEQFF. For the CDR3, the DNA is TGTGCCAGCAGCCTCGGACAGGGCGCATACAATGAGCAGTTCTTC.

This rearrangement joins TRBV4-1 to TRBJ1-3; D remains unclear. The germline V gene encodes CDR1 MGHRA and CDR2 YSYEKL. V lost 3 bases and J 0 bases, leaving 12 bases between the germline ends. The CDR3 totals 16 residues. The CDR3 sequence: CASSHPGSSSGNTIYF. The CDR3 DNA follows: TGCGCCAGCAGCCACCCCGGGAGTAGCTCTGGAAACACCATATATTTT.

V is TRBV19 and J is TRBJ2-1; 13 nucleotides align to TRBD2. The J segment lost 9 bases and the V segment lost 5 bases, leaving 4 bases of the junction unmatched. CDR1 and CDR2 from the germline V gene are LNHDA and SQIVND (reference sequence). The CDR3 contains 14 residues. CDR3 sequence: CASSGLAGAGEQFF. DNA of the CDR3: TGTGCCAGTAGTGGACTAGCGGGAGCTGGTGAGCAGTTCTTC.

This clone occurred a few times. The chain is built from TRBV30 and TRBJ2-3; D may be TRBD2 (6 bases). CDR1 and CDR2 (germline): GTSNPN, SVGIG (reference sequence). Trimming took off 3 bases at V and 5 bases at J, with 9 bases between the two ends. The CDR3 contains 12 residues. The CDR3: CAWSGTEDTQYF. In DNA form, the CDR3 reads TGTGCCTGGAGCGGGACTGAAGATACGCAGTATTTT.

This chain connects TRBV9 to TRBJ1-2, with 10 positions matching TRBD1. J was trimmed by 9 bases and V by 4 bases; bases with no gene match: 9. Germline CDR1 is SGDLS and CDR2 is YYNGEE. This CDR3 has 14 amino acids. In DNA, the CDR3 is TGTGCCAGCAGCCTCAAAGACAGGGGGCGAAGCTACACCTTC. It yields the protein CASSLKDRGRSYTF.

This clone was seen a few times. The J gene is TRBJ1-2, the V gene TRBV2; tentative D call: TRBD1 (5 bases). The CDR3 runs 12 residues. The germline gives CDR1 SNHLY, CDR2 FYNNEI. The V and J ends lost 6 bases and 6 bases respectively, with 11 bases between them. This CDR3 is CASRTTGDGYTF. Here the CDR3 DNA reads TGTGCCAGCAGGACAACAGGAGATGGCTACACCTTC.

This chain joins TRBV2 and TRBJ1-6, with D hard to call. The CDR3 covers 12 residues. V shed 10 bases and J shed 10 bases, with 14 bases lying between them. The germline gives CDR1 SNHLY, CDR2 FYNNEI. The CDR3 DNA sequence: TGTGCCACCAGCAATCTCGGGTCACCCCTCCACTTT. Encoded protein: CATSNLGSPLHF.